The 27 T cell receptor beta chains given below trace back to one sample, sequenced in a study of blood T cell repertoires in COVID-19. Sequencing used immunoSEQ multiplex PCR; TCRdb keeps in-frame clones, though not all of them. The data contain under 130,000 clones, approximately 80% of them singletons. Sequencing was performed on peripheral blood. These receptors were obtained from a woman aged 80 or over with acute or convalescent COVID-19.

The CDR3 nucleotides are TGTGCCACCATGGGACAGGGAAGCAATCAGCCCCAGCATTTT. This encodes CATMGQGSNQPQHF. The gene calls are TRBV24-1 and TRBJ1-5; the match to TRBD1 covers 9 bases. V trimming: 8 bases; J trimming: 1 base; junction bases outside the gene matches: 2. CDR3 length: 14 amino acids. Germline V gene data show CDR1 as KGHDR and CDR2 as SFDVKD.

The genes are TRBV19 and TRBJ1-1, with D possibly being TRBD1 (5 bases). CDR3 length: 13 amino acids. Germline lookup yields CDR1 LNHDA and CDR2 SQIVND (reference sequence). V was trimmed by 0 bases and J by 3 bases, leaving 5 bases between them. CDR3 DNA: TGTGCCAGTAGTATAGACAGGGACACTGAAGCTTTCTTT. Amino acids: CASSIDRDTEAFF.

This chain connects TRBV14 to TRBJ2-5; 8 positions agree with TRBD2. The germline V gene has CDR1 SGHDN and CDR2 FVKESK. Trimming took 4 bases from V and 5 from J; bases not matched to a gene: 9. This CDR3 contains 15 residues. The CDR3 sequence is CASSPVGTRRETQYF. CDR3 nucleotides: TGTGCCAGCAGCCCAGTAGGGACTAGACGGGAGACCCAGTACTTC.

The count of this clone is one. This chain uses TRBV30 with TRBJ1-3; D may be TRBD1 (6 bases). Trimming took 4 bases from V and 1 from J, leaving 17 bases between them. The CDR3 has 16 residues. Germline CDR1 is GTSNPN and CDR2 is SVGIG (reference sequence). The CDR3 spells CAWTDTGRGSGNTIYF. Here the CDR3 DNA reads TGTGCCTGGACCGACACAGGCAGGGGATCTGGAAACACCATATATTTT.

This chain links TRBV27 with TRBJ2-5, with D possibly being TRBD2 (5 bases). The CDR3 sequence is 13 residues long. The germline gives CDR1 MNHEY, CDR2 SMNVEV (reference sequence). V was cut by 6 bases and J by 4 bases, with 12 bases left in between. CDR3 region: CASSRGLTETQYF. The CDR3 nucleotides read TGTGCCAGCAGCAGAGGACTTACAGAGACCCAGTACTTC.

This chain uses TRBV21-1 with TRBJ1-2; TRBD1, as called in the table, went unchecked against the DNA. TRBV21-1 is reported as a pseudogene. The CDR3 runs 15 residues. As DNA, the CDR3 is TGTGCCAGCAGCGTCCCGGGCTCCATAGGGGATGGCTACACCTTC. Its translation is CASSVPGSIGDGYTF.

The genes are TRBV5-5 and TRBJ2-5, with D unclear. The germline V and J ends were trimmed by 4 bases and 1 base, with 11 bases remaining between them. The CDR3 has 14 residues. CDR1 and CDR2 from the germline V gene are SGHKS and YYEKEE (reference sequence). The CDR3 loop is CASSPWALQETQYF. The DNA for the CDR3 is TGTGCCAGCAGCCCTTGGGCTCTCCAAGAGACCCAGTACTTC. The full variable domain, with the rest looked up from reference TRBV5-5 and TRBJ2-5, is DAGVTQSPTHLIKTRGQQVTLRCSPISGHKSVSWYQQVLGQGPQFIFQYYEKEERGRGNFPDRFSARQFPNYSSELNVNALLLGDSALYLCASSPWALQETQYFGPGTRLLVL.

This clone has only one observation. V and J are TRBV5-1 and TRBJ1-5; TRBD1 matches 7 bases. With V trimmed by 2 bases and J by 7 bases, 6 bases remained unmatched. This CDR3 contains 14 residues. Looked up from germline, CDR1 is SGHRS and CDR2 is YFSETQ. This CDR3 is CASSLSGGEQPQHF. CDR3 coding DNA: TGCGCCAGCAGCTTATCAGGGGGAGAACAGCCCCAGCATTTT.

The chain uses TRBV2 and TRBJ2-7; 8 bases map to TRBD1. V shed 6 bases and J 3 bases; nucleotides not matched to a gene: 1. Germline lookup yields CDR1 SNHLY and CDR2 FYNNEI. The CDR3 consists of 12 residues. The CDR3 spells CASSGQGYEQYV. For the CDR3, the DNA is TGTGCCAGCAGCGGACAGGGCTACGAGCAGTACGTC.

This rearrangement joins TRBV5-5 to TRBJ1-5; 9 positions match TRBD1. This CDR3 comprises 17 residues. Unmatched junction bases numbered 7, after V lost 1 base and J lost 2 bases. Germline V gene lookup returns CDR1 SGHKS and CDR2 YYEKEE (reference sequence). CDR3 DNA: TGTGCCAGCAGCTTGCATGGGACAGGGTCGGGCAATCAGCCCCAGCATTTT. Protein: CASSLHGTGSGNQPQHF.

V is TRBV4-1 and J is TRBJ2-5, with a possible D match to TRBD2 (5 bases). V was pared by 2 bases and J by 2 bases, with 6 bases between. Germline V gene sequence: CDR1 MGHRA, CDR2 YSYEKL. The length of the CDR3 is 13 residues. CDR3 bases: TGCGCCAGCAGCCAACCGGGACAAGAGACCCAGTACTTC. Protein sequence: CASSQPGQETQYF.

This clone showed up just once. This chain joins TRBV5-5 and TRBJ2-1; no reliable D call. Trimming removed 4 bases at V and 8 bases at J, with 13 bases between. The CDR3 is made up of 13 amino acids. CDR1 SGHKS and CDR2 YYEKEE come from the germline V gene (reference sequence). This CDR3 reads CASSPQAIDEQFF. In DNA form, the CDR3 reads TGTGCCAGCAGCCCCCAGGCTATTGATGAGCAGTTCTTC.

The J gene is TRBJ2-7, the V gene TRBV18; 10 bases match TRBD2. Losses at the gene ends were 4 bases for V and 12 bases for J; bases not matched to a gene: 9. The CDR3 is 13 amino acids. CDR1 is KGHSH, CDR2 LQKENI, per germline. CDR3 DNA sequence: TGTGCCAGCTCACTCCTAGCGGGAGAGCCTCTGTACGTC. It is translated as CASSLLAGEPLYV.

The rearrangement uses TRBV6-6 and TRBJ2-2; D is uncertain. The CDR3 is 13 residues long. Trimming stripped 0 bases from V and 8 bases from J, with 7 bases between. Germline V gene sequence: CDR1 MNHNY, CDR2 SVGAGI (reference sequence). The CDR3 nucleotides read TGTGCCAGCAGTTACTCGTCCGAGGGGGAGCTGTTTTTT. Translating gives CASSYSSEGELFF.

In this sample, this clone turned up once. This sample also contains other DNA sequences that code for the same CDR3. This rearrangement joins TRBV5-1 to TRBJ1-3, with 7 bases matching TRBD1. The CDR3 runs to 16 residues. The V segment lost 2 bases and the J segment 1 base; nucleotides outside the gene matches: 6. CDR1 and CDR2 (germline): SGHRS, YFSETQ. CDR3 DNA: TGCGCCAGCAGCTTATTTACAGGGGATTCTGGAAACACCATATATTTT. Its translation: CASSLFTGDSGNTIYF.

This rearrangement joins TRBV6-4 to TRBJ2-1; no definite D call. Germline lookup yields CDR1 MRHNA and CDR2 SNTAGT. V lost 0 bases and J lost 0, with 9 bases in between. The length of the CDR3 is 16 residues. The CDR3 nucleotides read TGTGCCAGCAGTGACTCGATCGCGCCCTCCTACAATGAGCAGTTCTTC. This encodes CASSDSIAPSYNEQFF.

J is TRBJ1-2 and V is TRBV4-1; D is possibly TRBD1 (6 bases). CDR3 length: 14 amino acids. Germline CDR1 and CDR2: MGHRA and YSYEKL. V was clipped by 2 bases and J by 2 bases, with 9 bases between them. This CDR3 reads CASSQPQGNYGYTF. The CDR3 DNA reads TGCGCCAGCAGCCAACCTCAGGGGAACTATGGCTACACCTTC.

This clone came up a few times. The chain recombines TRBV5-5 with TRBJ1-2; 8 positions match TRBD1. Germline V gives CDR1 SGHKS, CDR2 YYEKEE (reference sequence). The ends lost 4 bases at V and 7 bases at J; junction bases unmatched: 15. The CDR3 is 16 amino acids. The CDR3 DNA follows: TGTGCCAGCAGCAGACCTGAGGGCCAGGGGGCCGGTGGCTACACCTTC. Encoded protein: CASSRPEGQGAGGYTF.

This clone showed up many times. This chain links TRBV3-1 (or the pseudogene TRBV3-2) with TRBJ1-3; D is unresolved. CDR1 LGHDT and CDR2 YNNKEL come from the germline V gene (reference sequence). V was trimmed by 1 base and J by 4 bases, leaving 17 bases between them. The CDR3 totals 17 residues. For the CDR3, the DNA is TGTGCCAGCAGCCAAGGAAGACCTGGCGGTGGAGGAAACACCATATATTTT. Protein: CASSQGRPGGGGNTIYF.

This chain joins TRBV4-3 and TRBJ2-1; 12 bases line up with TRBD2. Unmatched junction bases numbered 6, after V lost 3 bases and J lost 6 bases. This CDR3 has 16 amino acids. Germline V lookup: CDR1 LGHNA, CDR2 YSLEER. In DNA form, the CDR3 reads TGCGCCAGCAGCCACAATCTAGCGGGAGGGATCAATGAGCAGTTCTTC. Encoded protein: CASSHNLAGGINEQFF.

The genes are TRBV24-1 and TRBJ2-4; no clear D gene. The CDR3 is made up of 12 amino acids. V lost 4 bases and J lost 6, with 6 bases in between. Germline V gives CDR1 KGHDR, CDR2 SFDVKD. CDR3 amino acids: CATSENSNIQYF. DNA of the CDR3: TGTGCCACCAGTGAGAACTCAAACATTCAGTACTTC.

The chain employs TRBV14 and TRBJ2-2, with D perhaps matching TRBD1 (7 bases). V dropped 3 bases and J dropped 6 bases, with 11 bases sitting between them. CDR1 is SGHDN and CDR2 is FVKESK in the germline V gene. The CDR3 has 14 residues. CDR3 nucleotide sequence: TGTGCCAGCAGCCAGGCGGGGACAGCCGGGGAGCTGTTTTTT. It translates to CASSQAGTAGELFF.

The chain couples TRBV21-1 to TRBJ2-3; the table assigns TRBD1, which was not confirmed against the DNA. TRBV21-1 is a recognized pseudogene. The CDR3 is 21 residues long. The CDR3 coding sequence is TGTGCCAGCAGCCCTAGGGGGGACAGGGACAGTGGGTTAATAAGCACAGATACGCAGTATTTT. This sequence encodes CASSPRGDRDSGLISTDTQYF.

The gene calls are TRBV20-1 and TRBJ2-7; D is perhaps TRBD2 (5 bases). V was cut by 7 bases and J by 3 bases, with 10 bases left in between. CDR1 and CDR2 (germline): DFQATT, SNEGSKA (reference sequence). The CDR3 consists of 11 residues. For the CDR3, the DNA is TGCAGTGGTACTAGAAACTACGAGCAGTACTTC. Translating it yields CSGTRNYEQYF.

V and J are TRBV7-9 and TRBJ2-1, with D perhaps matching TRBD2 (6 bases). The CDR3 is made up of 15 amino acids. Looked up from germline, CDR1 is SEHNR and CDR2 is FQNEAQ (reference sequence). V gave up 2 bases and J gave up 8 bases, with 16 bases separating them. This CDR3 reads CASSLSGTRTDEQFF. The CDR3 DNA is TGTGCCAGCAGCTTATCAGGGACTCGAACCGATGAGCAGTTCTTC. Supplemented by reference TRBV7-9 and TRBJ2-1, the full variable domain reads DTGVSQNPRHKITKRGQNVTFRCDPISEHNRLYWYRQTLGQGPEFLTYFQNEAQLEKSRLLSDRFSAERPKGSFSTLEIQRTEQGDSAMYLCASSLSGTRTDEQFFGPGTRLTVL.

This clone was seen a handful of times. The rearrangement joins TRBV25-1 to TRBJ2-7, with D tentatively TRBD1 (5 bases). From germline, CDR1 is MGHDK and CDR2 SYGVNS. The V end was cut by 1 base, the J end by 1 base, with 8 bases between. The CDR3 loop spans 14 amino acids. CDR3 coding DNA: TGTGCCAGCAGTGAATGGGGCAGGTCCTACGAGCAGTACTTC. Its protein is CASSEWGRSYEQYF.

The sample holds one count of this clone. This rearrangement joins TRBV7-9 to TRBJ2-7; TRBD2 might be the D (5 bases). CDR1 SEHNR and CDR2 FQNEAQ come from the germline V gene (reference sequence). The CDR3 runs 12 residues. V lost 3 bases, J lost 6 bases, and 9 bases lay in between. The CDR3 reads CASSLGEGEQYV. The DNA of the CDR3 is TGTGCCAGCAGCTTGGGTGAGGGCGAGCAGTACGTC.